These 31 T cell receptor beta chains came from one sample sequenced in a study of cytomegalovirus exposure and HLA in healthy donors. 60 Vbeta and 13 Jbeta primers were used in PCR. TCRdb's table, derived via immunoSEQ multiplex PCR, lists solely in-frame clones and lacks some. The table lists around 130,000 clones, about four fifths of them singletons, with 5% to 6% in the top ten. Sequenced: PBMCs. These receptors came from a man aged 25 to 45 in good health and CMV-seronegative.

The rearrangement links TRBV5-1 to TRBJ1-3; D remains ambiguous. Per germline, CDR1 SGHRS and CDR2 YFSETQ. The CDR3 has 15 residues. V gave up 2 bases and J gave up 0 bases, with 9 bases separating them. DNA of the CDR3: TGCGCCAGCAGCTTCGACGGGGACTCTGGAAACACCATATATTTT. This encodes CASSFDGDSGNTIYF.

The V and J genes are TRBV7-2 and TRBJ2-7, with 9 bases identical to TRBD1. After removal of 5 bases from V and 5 bases from J, the junction contained 4 bases not matched to a gene. The CDR3 totals 13 residues. Germline V gene data show CDR1 as SGHTA and CDR2 as FQGNSA. This CDR3 is CASSHRTGDEQYF. For the CDR3, the DNA is TGTGCCAGCAGCCACCGGACAGGGGACGAGCAGTACTTC. The full variable domain, completed using reference TRBV7-2 and TRBJ2-7, is GAGVSQSPSNKVTEKGKDVELRCDPISGHTALYWYRQSLGQGLEFLIYFQGNSAPDKSGLPSDRFSAERTGGSVSTLTIQRTQQEDSAVYLCASSHRTGDEQYFGPGTRLTVT.

The chain combines TRBV19 with TRBJ1-2; TRBD1 matches 8 bases. V lost 6 bases to trimming and J lost 8 bases; unmatched junction nucleotides: 14. Germline CDR1 is LNHDA and CDR2 is SQIVND (reference sequence). There are 15 residues in the CDR3. The CDR3 sequence is CASRNRGKEEGGYTF. CDR3 DNA: TGTGCCAGTAGGAACAGGGGGAAAGAGGAAGGCGGCTACACCTTC. Supplemented by reference TRBV19 and TRBJ1-2, the full variable domain reads DGGITQSPKYLFRKEGQNVTLSCEQNLNHDAMYWYRQDPGQGLRLIYYSQIVNDFQKGDIAEGYSVSREKKESFPLTVTSAQKNPTAFYLCASRNRGKEEGGYTFGSGTRLTVV.

This clone was seen many times. The genes are TRBV5-6 and TRBJ2-7; 14 bases fit TRBD2. This CDR3 comprises 16 residues. V was clipped by 4 bases and J by 3 bases; unmatched bases: 6. Germline V gene data show CDR1 as SGHDT and CDR2 as YYEEEE. This CDR3 is CASSEGLAGADYEQYF. DNA of the CDR3: TGTGCCAGCAGCGAGGGACTAGCGGGGGCTGACTACGAGCAGTACTTC.

V and J are TRBV2 and TRBJ2-3; no definite D call. Germline CDR1 is SNHLY and CDR2 is FYNNEI. The V end lost 5 bases, the J end lost 2 bases, and 8 bases lay between the germline ends. This CDR3 contains 13 residues. CDR3 coding DNA: TGTGCCAGCAGTAGAGCTCCCACAGATACGCAGTATTTT. It translates to CASSRAPTDTQYF.

This clone was recorded only once. The V and J genes are TRBV6-5 and TRBJ2-7, with 9 bases fitting TRBD2. With V trimmed by 6 bases and J by 9 bases, 12 bases remained unmatched. The CDR3 has 14 amino acids. CDR1 is MNHEY, CDR2 SVGAGI, per germline. CDR3 nucleotides: TGTGCCAGCAGCCTCTATGCTAGCGGGGACGGGCAGTACTTC. The encoded protein is CASSLYASGDGQYF.

The genes are TRBV5-4 and TRBJ2-7; D may be TRBD2 (6 bases). The CDR3 sequence is 13 residues long. V lost 7 bases and J 2 bases, leaving 13 bases between the germline ends. Germline V gene data show CDR1 as SGHNT and CDR2 as YYREEE (reference sequence). The DNA for the CDR3 is TGTGCCAGCGCTGGCGGGAACCCCTACGAGCAGTACTTC. It translates to CASAGGNPYEQYF.

The chain links TRBV4-3 to TRBJ1-6; D might be TRBD1 (5 bases). This CDR3 is built from 16 residues. The V end was cut by 4 bases, the J end by 10 bases, with 20 bases between. Germline V gene sequence: CDR1 LGHNA, CDR2 YSLEER. Here the CDR3 DNA reads TGCGCCAGCAGCCTTTTTGGGGGGTCAGGGAACTCACCCCTCCACTTT. Translating gives CASSLFGGSGNSPLHF.

The rearrangement joins TRBV28 to TRBJ2-5; 7 bases are shared with TRBD1. There are 15 residues in the CDR3. Unmatched junction bases numbered 12, after V lost 7 bases and J lost 4 bases. Germline lookup yields CDR1 MDHEN and CDR2 SYDVKM. The CDR3 region has the DNA TGTGCCAGCAATACGGGACAGAACCTTGGAGAGACCCAGTACTTC. This codes for CASNTGQNLGETQYF.

The sample holds one count of this clone. DNA of the CDR3: TGTGCCAGCAGTTACTCGATCACACCGGGAGGGAAACTGTTTTTT. Amino acid sequence: CASSYSITPGGKLFF. The gene calls are TRBV6-5 and TRBJ1-4; no reliable D call. The CDR3 runs to 15 residues. Trimming stripped 0 bases from V and 11 bases from J, with 16 bases between. Germline loops: CDR1 MNHEY, CDR2 SVGAGI.

The rearrangement joins TRBV27 to TRBJ2-1; D is uncertain. Germline CDR1 and CDR2: MNHEY and SMNVEV (reference sequence). Deletions cut 2 bases from V and 2 bases from J, with 7 bases between. The CDR3 totals 14 residues. The DNA of the CDR3 is TGTGCCAGCAGTTTACGGAGCCCCTACAATGAGCAGTTCTTC. This gives the protein CASSLRSPYNEQFF.

The V call is TRBV5-6, the J call TRBJ2-2, with D maybe TRBD1 (5 bases). This CDR3 comprises 15 residues. Trimming took off 4 bases at V and 1 base at J, with 11 bases between the two ends. The germline gives CDR1 SGHDT, CDR2 YYEEEE. In DNA, the CDR3 is TGTGCCAGCAGCCGGATTCAGGGGAACACCGGGGAGCTGTTTTTT. Translation: CASSRIQGNTGELFF.

Comments on this clone: At one of its ends the junction is not consistent with the germline gene, which may arise from a read error. The chain is built from TRBV7-2 and TRBJ1-1; 7 nucleotides line up with TRBD1. The germline gives CDR1 SGHTA, CDR2 FQGNSA. The CDR3 sequence is 14 residues long. In nucleotides, the CDR3 is TGTGCCAGTAGCTCGCGACAGGGCGGCACTGAAGCTTTCTTT. Encoded protein: CASSSRQGGTEAFF.

This chain uses TRBV19 with TRBJ1-5; maybe TRBD1 (5 bases). This CDR3 has 15 residues. Trimming pared 2 bases from V and 3 bases from J, leaving 11 bases between. Per the germline V gene, CDR1 is LNHDA and CDR2 is SQIVND (reference sequence). The CDR3 spells CASSITGGDNQPQHF. The CDR3 DNA is TGTGCCAGTAGTATAACGGGGGGGGACAATCAGCCCCAGCATTTT.

The chain carries TRBV6-1 and TRBJ2-2; the D gene is possibly TRBD2 (5 bases). The CDR3 runs 16 residues. The ends were cut back, 1 base at V and 3 bases at J, with 12 bases in the middle. Germline V gives CDR1 MNHNS, CDR2 SASEGT. The CDR3 sequence: CASSEEGSEYTGELFF. CDR3 bases: TGTGCCAGCAGTGAAGAGGGTAGCGAATACACCGGGGAGCTGTTTTTT.

This clone was seen only once. This sequence joins TRBV27 and TRBJ2-5, with a tentative D call TRBD2 (6 bases). From germline, CDR1 is MNHEY and CDR2 SMNVEV (reference sequence). The CDR3 runs to 15 residues. Trimming shortened V by 5 bases and J by 7 bases, and 20 bases separated the two germline ends. The CDR3 nucleotides are TGTGCCAGCAGTCCCGGGATAGCGGTCGGAGGGACCCAGTACTTC. Encoded protein: CASSPGIAVGGTQYF.

This clone has more than one count but fewer than ten. A junction end diverges from the germline sequence, so it may reflect a read error. The chain recombines TRBV5-6 with TRBJ2-3, with 11 bases lining up with TRBD2. From germline, CDR1 is SGHDT and CDR2 YYEEEE. This CDR3 is built from 12 residues. For the CDR3, the DNA is TGTGCCAGCAGCTATGGACTAGCGGGCCTGAATTTT. As protein: CASSYGLAGLNF.

The genes are TRBV7-9 and TRBJ1-2, with D tentatively TRBD1 (6 bases). The CDR3 is 15 amino acids. Germline CDR1 SEHNR, CDR2 FQNEAQ (reference sequence). Trimming removed 4 bases at V and 6 bases at J, with 18 bases between. The CDR3 protein is CASSSGGGAVDGYTF. CDR3 nucleotides: TGTGCCAGCAGCTCTGGCGGGGGCGCGGTTGATGGCTACACCTTC. Filled out from reference TRBV7-9 and TRBJ1-2, the complete variable domain reads DTGVSQNPRHKITKRGQNVTFRCDPISEHNRLYWYRQTLGQGPEFLTYFQNEAQLEKSRLLSDRFSAERPKGSFSTLEIQRTEQGDSAMYLCASSSGGGAVDGYTFGSGTRLTVV.

As DNA, the CDR3 is TGTGCCAGTAGTACCACCCTGGGGCGTGAGCAGTTCTTC. It encodes CASSTTLGREQFF. This chain joins TRBV19 and TRBJ2-1; D possibly corresponds to TRBD1 (5 bases). V lost 4 bases and J lost 9, with 13 bases in between. Germline loops: CDR1 LNHDA, CDR2 SQIVND (reference sequence). The CDR3 is 13 residues long.

This rearrangement joins TRBV7-9 to TRBJ2-7; D perhaps matches TRBD2 (6 bases). Germline assignment: CDR1 SEHNR and CDR2 FQNEAQ (reference sequence). This CDR3 has 15 residues. The ends were cut back, 8 bases at V and 6 bases at J, with 23 bases in the middle. This chain's CDR3 is CASGSAGGDPIEQYF. The CDR3 nucleotides read TGTGCCAGCGGCTCGGCCGGCGGGGATCCGATCGAGCAGTACTTC.

The chain employs TRBV14 and TRBJ1-4; D gene uncertain. The CDR3 extends over 17 amino acids. Trimming removed 1 base at V and 8 bases at J, with 20 bases between. Germline CDR1 and CDR2: SGHDN and FVKESK. CDR3 DNA: TGTGCCAGCAGCCAAGTTGGGCCCCGGTACCCGCACGAAAAACTGTTTTTT. Translated, it gives CASSQVGPRYPHEKLFF.

V usage is TRBV6-1 and J usage is TRBJ1-5; D is perhaps TRBD1 (5 bases). Germline CDR1 and CDR2: MNHNS and SASEGT. This CDR3 has 16 residues. Trimming removed 4 bases from V and 4 bases from J, with 17 bases in between. This CDR3 reads CASSAGPREVNQPQHF. In nucleotides, the CDR3 is TGTGCCAGCAGTGCCGGGCCCAGGGAAGTAAATCAGCCCCAGCATTTT.

This rearrangement joins TRBV18 to TRBJ1-1; no definite D call. V was pared by 2 bases and J by 0 bases, with 7 bases between. Germline V CDR1 and CDR2: KGHSH, LQKENI. This CDR3 is built from 14 residues. The CDR3, as DNA: TGTGCCAGCTCACCAGGACTCTTGAACACTGAAGCTTTCTTT. Translated: CASSPGLLNTEAFF.

The rearrangement links TRBV4-3 to TRBJ2-3, with a tentative D call TRBD1 (5 bases). V lost 0 bases and J lost 1, with 8 bases in between. The CDR3 is made up of 15 amino acids. Germline-derived CDR1 and CDR2 are LGHNA and YSLEER. The DNA of the CDR3 is TGCGCCAGCAGCCAAGAAGGGGTCCGCACAGATACGCAGTATTTT. It specifies CASSQEGVRTDTQYF.

This chain joins TRBV28 and TRBJ1-5, with D possibly being TRBD1 (6 bases). Trimming removed 3 bases at V and 2 bases at J, with 11 bases between. From germline, CDR1 is MDHEN and CDR2 SYDVKM. This CDR3 spans 15 amino acids. The CDR3, as DNA: TGTGCCAGCAGTTTCAGGGGAATAGGCAATCAGCCCCAGCATTTT. As protein: CASSFRGIGNQPQHF.

This clone was counted only a few times. This chain links TRBV19 with TRBJ1-4, with TRBD1 identical over 7 bases. Germline values: CDR1 LNHDA, CDR2 SQIVND (reference sequence). The CDR3 runs to 13 residues. The V segment lost 5 bases and the J segment 8 bases; nucleotides outside the gene matches: 5. This CDR3 reads CASSLRDREKLFF. CDR3 in DNA: TGTGCCAGTAGTCTCCGGGACAGAGAAAAACTGTTTTTT. The full variable domain, with the rest looked up from reference TRBV19 and TRBJ1-4, is DGGITQSPKYLFRKEGQNVTLSCEQNLNHDAMYWYRQDPGQGLRLIYYSQIVNDFQKGDIAEGYSVSREKKESFPLTVTSAQKNPTAFYLCASSLRDREKLFFGSGTQLSVL.

This chain joins TRBV2 and TRBJ2-1, with 8 nucleotides matching TRBD1. The CDR3 is 14 residues long. The V segment lost 8 bases and the J segment 4 bases; nucleotides outside the gene matches: 7. Germline CDR1 and CDR2: SNHLY and FYNNEI. As DNA, the CDR3 is TGTGCCAGCTCGGGACAGGCGGTTTACAATGAGCAGTTCTTC. The encoded protein is CASSGQAVYNEQFF.

In the case of this clone: The junction departs from germline at one end; a sequencing error may be responsible. V usage is TRBV6-5 and J usage is TRBJ1-2, with D possibly matching TRBD1 (5 bases). CDR3 size: 13 residues. Germline V gene lookup returns CDR1 MNHEY and CDR2 SVGAGI. CDR3 residues: CASRYWGDRTDTF. CDR3 nucleotides: TGTGCCAGCAGATACTGGGGGGACCGCACCGACACCTTC.

This chain joins TRBV5-1 and TRBJ1-1; maybe TRBD1 (5 bases). From germline, CDR1 is SGHRS and CDR2 YFSETQ. This CDR3 spans 14 amino acids. V lost 0 bases and J 3 bases, leaving 9 bases between the germline ends. Written as DNA, the CDR3 is TGCGCCAGCAGCTTGGTCCAGGGTTACACTGAAGCTTTCTTT. This codes for CASSLVQGYTEAFF.

The rearrangement links TRBV6-5 to TRBJ1-2; no reliable D call. The V end lost 8 bases, the J end lost 4 bases, and 14 bases lay between the germline ends. The CDR3 totals 13 residues. From germline, CDR1 is MNHEY and CDR2 SVGAGI. The CDR3 nucleotides are TGTGCCAGCTCCCTAACTCTGATCTATGGCTACACCTTC. It is translated as CASSLTLIYGYTF.

The chain links TRBV27 to TRBJ2-7, with TRBD2 matching over 9 bases. The CDR3 contains 15 residues. The germline V gene has CDR1 MNHEY and CDR2 SMNVEV (reference sequence). V gave up 1 base and J gave up 4 bases; unmatched junction bases: 5. CDR3 DNA sequence: TGTGCCAGCAGTTTATACCTAGCGGGGCCTTACGAGCAGTACTTC. It specifies CASSLYLAGPYEQYF.